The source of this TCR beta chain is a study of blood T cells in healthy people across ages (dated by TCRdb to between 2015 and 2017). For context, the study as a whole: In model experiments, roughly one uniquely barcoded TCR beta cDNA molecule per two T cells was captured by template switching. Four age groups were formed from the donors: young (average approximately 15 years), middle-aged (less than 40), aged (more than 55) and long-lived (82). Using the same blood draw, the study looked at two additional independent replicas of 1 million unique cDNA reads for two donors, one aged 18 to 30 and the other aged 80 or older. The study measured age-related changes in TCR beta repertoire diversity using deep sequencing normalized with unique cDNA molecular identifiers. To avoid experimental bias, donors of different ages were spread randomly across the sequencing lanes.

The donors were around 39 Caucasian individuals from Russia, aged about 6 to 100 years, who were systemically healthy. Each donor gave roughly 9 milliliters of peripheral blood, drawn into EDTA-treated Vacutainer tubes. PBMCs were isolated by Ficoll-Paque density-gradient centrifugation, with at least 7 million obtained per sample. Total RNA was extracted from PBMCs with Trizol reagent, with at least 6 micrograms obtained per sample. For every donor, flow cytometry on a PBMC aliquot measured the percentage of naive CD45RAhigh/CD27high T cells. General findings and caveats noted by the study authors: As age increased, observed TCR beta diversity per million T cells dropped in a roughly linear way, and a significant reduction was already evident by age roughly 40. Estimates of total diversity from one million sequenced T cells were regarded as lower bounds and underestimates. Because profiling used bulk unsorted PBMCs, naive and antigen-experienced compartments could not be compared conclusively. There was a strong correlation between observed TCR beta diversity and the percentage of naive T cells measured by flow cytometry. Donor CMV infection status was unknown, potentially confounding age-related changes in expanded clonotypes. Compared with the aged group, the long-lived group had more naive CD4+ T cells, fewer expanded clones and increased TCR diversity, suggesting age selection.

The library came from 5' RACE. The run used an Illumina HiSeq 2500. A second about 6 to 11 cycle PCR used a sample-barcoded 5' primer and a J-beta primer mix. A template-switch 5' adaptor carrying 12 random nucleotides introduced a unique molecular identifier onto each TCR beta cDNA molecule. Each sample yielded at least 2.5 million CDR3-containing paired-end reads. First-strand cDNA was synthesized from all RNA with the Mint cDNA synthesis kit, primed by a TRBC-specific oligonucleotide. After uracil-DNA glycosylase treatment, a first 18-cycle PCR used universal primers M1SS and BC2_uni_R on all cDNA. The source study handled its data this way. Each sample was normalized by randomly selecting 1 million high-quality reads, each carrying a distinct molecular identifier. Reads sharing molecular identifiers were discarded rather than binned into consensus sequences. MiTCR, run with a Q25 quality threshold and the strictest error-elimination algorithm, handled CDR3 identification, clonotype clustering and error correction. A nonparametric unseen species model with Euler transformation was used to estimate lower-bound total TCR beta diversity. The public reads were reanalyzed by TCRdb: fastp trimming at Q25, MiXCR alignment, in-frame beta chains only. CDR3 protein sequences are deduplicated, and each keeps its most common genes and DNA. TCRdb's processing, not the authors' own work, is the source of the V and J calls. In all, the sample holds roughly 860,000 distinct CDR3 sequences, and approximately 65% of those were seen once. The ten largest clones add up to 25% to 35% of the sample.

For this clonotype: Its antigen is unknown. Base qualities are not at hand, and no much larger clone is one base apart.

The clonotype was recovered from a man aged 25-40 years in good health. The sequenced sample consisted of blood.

The CDR3 is CASSPKKDGTDTQYF. The DNA sequence is TGTGCCAGCAGTCCAAAAAAAGACGGTACAGATACGCAGTATTTT. In this chain, TRBV12-3 or TRBV12-4 is recombined with TRBJ2-3; the D gene is unclear. Trimming takes 5 bases from V and 3 bases from J, and the germline ends sit 15 bases apart. Inclusive of the bounding cysteine and phenylalanine, the CDR3 is 15 residues long. This entry keeps only the CDR3 DNA: 45 bases, framed from base 1.